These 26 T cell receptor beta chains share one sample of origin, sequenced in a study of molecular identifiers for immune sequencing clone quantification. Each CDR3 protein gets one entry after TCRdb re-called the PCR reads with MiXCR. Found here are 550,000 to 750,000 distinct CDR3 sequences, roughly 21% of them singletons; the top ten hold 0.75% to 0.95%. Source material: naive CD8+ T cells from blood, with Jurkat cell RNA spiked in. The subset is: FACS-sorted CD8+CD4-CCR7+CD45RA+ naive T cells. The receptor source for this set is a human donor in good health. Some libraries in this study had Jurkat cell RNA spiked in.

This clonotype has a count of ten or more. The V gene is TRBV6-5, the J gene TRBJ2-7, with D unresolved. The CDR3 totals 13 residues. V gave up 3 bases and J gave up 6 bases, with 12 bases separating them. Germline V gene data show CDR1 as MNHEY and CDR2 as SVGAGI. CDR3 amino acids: CASSYRVSSEQYF. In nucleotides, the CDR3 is TGTGCCAGCAGTTATAGGGTTTCGAGCGAGCAGTACTTC.

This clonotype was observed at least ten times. The CDR3, as DNA: TGTGCCAGCTGGGGGGCGGCTAGCAATCAGCCCCAGCATTTT. Protein product: CASWGAASNQPQHF. The rearrangement links TRBV25-1 to TRBJ1-5; D may be TRBD1 (6 bases). The CDR3 has 14 amino acids. Trimming shortened V by 8 bases and J by 0 bases, and 11 bases separated the two germline ends. The germline V gene encodes CDR1 MGHDK and CDR2 SYGVNS. Full variable domain (rest looked up from reference TRBV25-1 and TRBJ1-5): EADIYQTPRYLVIGTGKKITLECSQTMGHDKMYWYQQDPGMELHLIHYSYGVNSTEKGDLSSESTVSRIRTEHFPLTLESARPSHTSQYLCASWGAASNQPQHFGDGTRLSIL.

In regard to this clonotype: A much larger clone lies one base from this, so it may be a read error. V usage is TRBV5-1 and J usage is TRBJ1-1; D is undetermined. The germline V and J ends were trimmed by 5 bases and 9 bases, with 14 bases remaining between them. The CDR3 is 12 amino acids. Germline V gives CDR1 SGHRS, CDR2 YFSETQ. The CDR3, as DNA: TGCGCCAGCAGGCTCGGGAGTACTAAAGCTTTCTTT. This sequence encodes CASRLGSTKAFF. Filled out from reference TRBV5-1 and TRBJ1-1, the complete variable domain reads KAGVTQTPRYLIKTRGQQVTLSCSPISGHRSVSWYQQTPGQGLQFLFEYFSETQRNKGNFPGRFSGRQFSNSRSEMNVSTLELGDSALYLCASRLGSTKAFFGQGTRLTVV.

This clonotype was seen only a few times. The CDR3 loop is CASSLVGWGETFSGANVLTF. The CDR3 DNA reads TGTGCCAGCAGCTTAGTCGGGTGGGGGGAGACCTTCTCGGGGGCCAACGTCCTGACTTTC. The V call is TRBV7-8, the J call TRBJ2-6; D might be TRBD2 (6 bases). This CDR3 is built from 20 residues. The germline V and J ends were trimmed by 1 base and 4 bases, with 23 bases remaining between them. CDR1 SGHVS and CDR2 FQNEAQ come from the germline V gene.

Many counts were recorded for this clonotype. The CDR3 sequence: CAWSFQGTAKNIQYF. The CDR3 DNA is TGTGCCTGGAGTTTTCAGGGAACAGCCAAAAACATTCAGTACTTC. The rearrangement joins TRBV30 to TRBJ2-4, with D maybe TRBD1 (5 bases). Germline V gene lookup returns CDR1 GTSNPN and CDR2 SVGIG (reference sequence). V was pared by 2 bases and J by 0 bases, with 11 bases between. The CDR3 length is 15 residues.

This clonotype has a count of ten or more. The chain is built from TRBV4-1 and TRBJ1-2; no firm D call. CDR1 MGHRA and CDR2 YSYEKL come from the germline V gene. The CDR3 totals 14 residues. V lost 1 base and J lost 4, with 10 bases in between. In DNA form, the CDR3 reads TGCGCCAGCAGCCAAGGCAGGACCCTCTATGGCTACACCTTC. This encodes CASSQGRTLYGYTF.

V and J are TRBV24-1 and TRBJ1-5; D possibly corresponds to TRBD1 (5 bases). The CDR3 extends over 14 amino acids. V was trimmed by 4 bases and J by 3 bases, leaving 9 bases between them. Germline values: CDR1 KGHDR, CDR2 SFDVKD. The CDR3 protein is CATSDQDTNQPQHF. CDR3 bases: TGTGCCACCAGTGACCAGGACACCAATCAGCCCCAGCATTTT.

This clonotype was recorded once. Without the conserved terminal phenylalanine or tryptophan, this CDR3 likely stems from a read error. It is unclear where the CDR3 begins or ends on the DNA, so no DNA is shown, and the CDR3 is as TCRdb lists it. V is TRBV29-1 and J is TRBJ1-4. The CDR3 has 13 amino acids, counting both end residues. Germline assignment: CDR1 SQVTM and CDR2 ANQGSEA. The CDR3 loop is CSATGITNEKLFL.

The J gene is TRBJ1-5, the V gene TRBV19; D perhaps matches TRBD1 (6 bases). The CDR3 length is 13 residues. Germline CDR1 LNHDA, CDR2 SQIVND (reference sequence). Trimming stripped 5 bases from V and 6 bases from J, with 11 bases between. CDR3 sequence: CASSEPGAQPQHF. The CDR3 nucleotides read TGTGCCAGTAGTGAACCAGGGGCTCAGCCCCAGCATTTT.

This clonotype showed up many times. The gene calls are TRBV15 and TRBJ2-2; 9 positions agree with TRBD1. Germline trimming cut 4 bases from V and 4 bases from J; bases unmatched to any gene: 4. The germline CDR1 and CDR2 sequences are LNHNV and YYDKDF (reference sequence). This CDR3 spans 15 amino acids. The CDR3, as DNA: TGTGCCACCAGCAAGGACAGGGGTGCCACCGGGGAGCTGTTTTTT. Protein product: CATSKDRGATGELFF.

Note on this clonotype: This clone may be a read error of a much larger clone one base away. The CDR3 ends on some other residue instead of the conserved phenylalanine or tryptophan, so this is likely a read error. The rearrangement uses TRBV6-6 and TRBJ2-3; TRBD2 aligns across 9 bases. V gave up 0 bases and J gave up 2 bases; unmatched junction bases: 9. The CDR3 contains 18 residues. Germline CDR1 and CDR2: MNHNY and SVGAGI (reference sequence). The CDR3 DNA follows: TGTGCCAGCAGTTACTCGATGGTAGCGGGGGCCTACACAGATACGCAGTATCTT. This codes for CASSYSMVAGAYTDTQYL.

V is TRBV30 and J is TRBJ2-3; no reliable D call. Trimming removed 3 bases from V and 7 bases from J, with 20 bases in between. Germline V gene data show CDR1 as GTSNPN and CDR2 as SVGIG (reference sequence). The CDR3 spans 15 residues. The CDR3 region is CAWREMARPVNTQYF. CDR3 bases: TGTGCCTGGAGGGAGATGGCCCGGCCGGTTAATACGCAGTATTTT. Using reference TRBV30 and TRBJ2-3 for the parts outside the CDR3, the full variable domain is SQTIHQWPATLVQPVGSPLSLECTVEGTSNPNLYWYRQAAGRGLQLLFYSVGIGQISSEVPQNLSASRPQDRQFILSSKKLLLSDSGFYLCAWREMARPVNTQYFGPGTRLTVL.

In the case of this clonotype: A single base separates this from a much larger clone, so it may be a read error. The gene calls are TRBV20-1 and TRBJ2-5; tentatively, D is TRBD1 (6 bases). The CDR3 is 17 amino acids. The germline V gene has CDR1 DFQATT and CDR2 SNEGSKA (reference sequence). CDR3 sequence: CSARDRQVPSLQESQYF. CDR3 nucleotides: TGCAGTGCTAGGGACAGACAGGTTCCCTCCCTACAAGAGTCCCAGTACTTC.

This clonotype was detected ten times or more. The CDR3 DNA follows: TGTGCCAGCAGCCGACAGGGATCTGAAGCTTTCTTT. It codes for CASSRQGSEAFF. The V and J genes are TRBV7-9 and TRBJ1-1; 7 positions match TRBD1. This CDR3 has 12 residues. CDR1 and CDR2 (germline): SEHNR, FQNEAQ (reference sequence). The junction had 3 bases not matched to a gene; V was cut back by 5 bases and J by 6 bases.

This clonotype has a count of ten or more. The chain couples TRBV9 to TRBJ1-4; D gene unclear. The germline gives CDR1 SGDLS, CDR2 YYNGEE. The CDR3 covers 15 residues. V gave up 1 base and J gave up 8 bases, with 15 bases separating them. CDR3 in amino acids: CASSVIGNPGEKLFF. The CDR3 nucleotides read TGTGCCAGCAGCGTAATCGGCAACCCCGGCGAAAAACTGTTTTTT.

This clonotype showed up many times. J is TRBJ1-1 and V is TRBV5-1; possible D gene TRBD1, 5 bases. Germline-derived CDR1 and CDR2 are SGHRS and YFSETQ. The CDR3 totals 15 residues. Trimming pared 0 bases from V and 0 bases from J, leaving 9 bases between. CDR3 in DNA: TGCGCCAGCAGCTTGGAGGGGCCTCTGAACACTGAAGCTTTCTTT. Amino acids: CASSLEGPLNTEAFF.

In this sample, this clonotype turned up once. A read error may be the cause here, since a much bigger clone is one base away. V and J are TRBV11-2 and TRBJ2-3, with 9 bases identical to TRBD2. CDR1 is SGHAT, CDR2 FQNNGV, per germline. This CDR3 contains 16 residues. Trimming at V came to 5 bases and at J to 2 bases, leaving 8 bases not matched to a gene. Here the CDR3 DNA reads TGTGCCAGCAGCCGCCGACTAGCGGAAAACACAGATACGCAGTATTTT. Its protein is CASSRRLAENTDTQYF.

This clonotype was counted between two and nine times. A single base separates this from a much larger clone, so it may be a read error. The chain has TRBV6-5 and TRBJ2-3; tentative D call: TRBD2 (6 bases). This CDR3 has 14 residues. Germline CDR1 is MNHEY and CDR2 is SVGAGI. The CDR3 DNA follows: TGTGCCAGCGGTTACTCGCACGGGGGAGATACGCAGTATTTT. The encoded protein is CASGYSHGGDTQYF.

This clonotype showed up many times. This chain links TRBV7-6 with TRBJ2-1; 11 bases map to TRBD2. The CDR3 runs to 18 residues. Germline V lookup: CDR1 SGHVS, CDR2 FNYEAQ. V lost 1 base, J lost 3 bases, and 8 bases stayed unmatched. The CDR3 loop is CASSLVGSGGGFYNEQFF. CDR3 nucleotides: TGTGCCAGCAGCTTAGTAGGTAGCGGGGGGGGGTTCTACAATGAGCAGTTCTTC.

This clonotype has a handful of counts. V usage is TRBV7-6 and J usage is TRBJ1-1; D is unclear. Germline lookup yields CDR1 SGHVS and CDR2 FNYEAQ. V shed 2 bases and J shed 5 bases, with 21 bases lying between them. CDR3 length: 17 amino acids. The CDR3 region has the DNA TGTGCCAGCAGCTTATGGGGTCAGCCTAAACAAGGGACTGAAGCTTTCTTT. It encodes CASSLWGQPKQGTEAFF. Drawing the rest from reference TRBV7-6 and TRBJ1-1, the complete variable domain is GAGVSQSPRYKVTKRGQDVALRCDPISGHVSLYWYRQALGQGPEFLTYFNYEAQQDKSGLPNDRFSAERPEGSISTLTIQRTEQRDSAMYRCASSLWGQPKQGTEAFFGQGTRLTVV.

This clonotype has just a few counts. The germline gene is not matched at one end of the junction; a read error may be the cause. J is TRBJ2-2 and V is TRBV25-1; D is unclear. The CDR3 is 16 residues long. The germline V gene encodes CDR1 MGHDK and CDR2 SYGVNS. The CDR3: CAGSEFTGMNTGELFF. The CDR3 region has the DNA TGTGCCGGCAGTGAATTCACGGGTATGAACACCGGGGAGCTGTTTTTT.

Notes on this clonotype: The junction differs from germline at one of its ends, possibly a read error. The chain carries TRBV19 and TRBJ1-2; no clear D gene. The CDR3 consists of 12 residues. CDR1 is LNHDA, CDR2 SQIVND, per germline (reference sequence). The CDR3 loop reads CASKMGAKGYNF. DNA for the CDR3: TGTGCCAGTAAGATGGGCGCTAAAGGCTACAACTTC.

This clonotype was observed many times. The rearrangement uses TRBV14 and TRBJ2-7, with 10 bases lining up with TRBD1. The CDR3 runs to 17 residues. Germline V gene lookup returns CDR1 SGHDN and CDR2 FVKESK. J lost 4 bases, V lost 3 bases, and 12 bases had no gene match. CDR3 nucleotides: TGTGCCAGCAGCCACGATCCTTCGAGACAGGGGGCTTACGAGCAGTACTTC. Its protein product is CASSHDPSRQGAYEQYF.

The CDR3 bases are TGTGCCAGCAGTCTTAGCGGGAGATTGTACGAGCAGTACTTC. It translates to CASSLSGRLYEQYF. The V and J genes are TRBV27 and TRBJ2-7; 9 bases map to TRBD2. The CDR3 is 14 amino acids. Germline V gives CDR1 MNHEY, CDR2 SMNVEV (reference sequence). After removal of 5 bases from V and 4 bases from J, the junction contained 6 bases not matched to a gene.

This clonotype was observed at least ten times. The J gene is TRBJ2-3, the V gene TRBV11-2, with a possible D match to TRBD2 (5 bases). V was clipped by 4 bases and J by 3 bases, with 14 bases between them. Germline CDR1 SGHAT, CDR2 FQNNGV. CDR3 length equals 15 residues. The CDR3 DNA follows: TGTGCCAGCAGCTCGTTTTCTAGCACAACAGATACGCAGTATTTT. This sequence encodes CASSSFSSTTDTQYF.

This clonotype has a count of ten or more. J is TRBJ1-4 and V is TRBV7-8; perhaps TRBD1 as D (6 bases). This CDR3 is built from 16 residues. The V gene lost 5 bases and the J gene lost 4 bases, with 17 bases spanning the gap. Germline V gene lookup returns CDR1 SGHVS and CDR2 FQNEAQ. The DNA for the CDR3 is TGTGCCAGCAGCCCTTCTTCAGGGACAAGTAATGAAAAACTGTTTTTT. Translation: CASSPSSGTSNEKLFF.